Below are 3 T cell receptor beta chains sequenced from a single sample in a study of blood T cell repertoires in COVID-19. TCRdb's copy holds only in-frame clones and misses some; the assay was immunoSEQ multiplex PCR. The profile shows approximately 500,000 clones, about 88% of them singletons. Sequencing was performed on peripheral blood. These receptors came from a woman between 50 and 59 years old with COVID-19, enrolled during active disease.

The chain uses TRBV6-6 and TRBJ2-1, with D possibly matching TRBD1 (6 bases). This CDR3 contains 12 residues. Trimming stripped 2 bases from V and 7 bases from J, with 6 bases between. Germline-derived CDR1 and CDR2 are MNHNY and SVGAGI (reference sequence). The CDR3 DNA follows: TGTGCCAGCAGTTACAGGGGGAATGAGCAGTTCTTC. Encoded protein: CASSYRGNEQFF.

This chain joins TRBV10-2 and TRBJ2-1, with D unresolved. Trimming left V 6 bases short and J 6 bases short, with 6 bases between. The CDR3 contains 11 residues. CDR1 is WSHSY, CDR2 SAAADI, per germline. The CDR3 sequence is CASSGGNEQFF. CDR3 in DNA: TGCGCCAGCAGCGGCGGCAATGAGCAGTTCTTC.

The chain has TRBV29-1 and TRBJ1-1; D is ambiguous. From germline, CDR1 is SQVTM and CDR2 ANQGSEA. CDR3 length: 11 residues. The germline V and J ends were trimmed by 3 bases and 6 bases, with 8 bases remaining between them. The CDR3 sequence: CSVERGPEAFF. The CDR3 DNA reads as TGCAGCGTTGAGAGAGGCCCTGAAGCTTTCTTT.